This T cell receptor (beta chain) was sequenced for a study of T cells in Graves' hyperthyroidism and ophthalmopathy. Regarding the study as a whole: Ophthalmopathy was model-predicted a median around seven months pre-onset.

The CDR3 is 14 amino acids. Germline CDR1 reads MNHEY; CDR2 reads SVGEGT. V was trimmed by 0 bases and J by 4 bases, leaving 9 bases between them. This clonotype was detected a few times. Its antigen is unidentified. Used for diagnoses were clinical symptoms, serum thyroxine and TRAb, thyroid ultrasound and orbital computed tomography. RNA transcripts gave rise to amplified TCR beta CDR3 regions. Primed by the HTBI set, a first-round RT-PCR was run on the TCR CDR3. TCRdb fed the multiplex PCR reads into MiXCR, producing one record per CDR3 protein. Counted here are about 640,000 distinct CDR3 sequences, around 21% occurring once; the ten biggest clones make up 34%.

Sample: blood. The chain couples TRBV6-2 or TRBV6-3 to TRBJ1-1; a weak D match, TRBD1 (5 bases). The TCR comes from a man in his thirties or forties with Graves' ophthalmopathy. CDR3 loop: CASSYSGGTTEAFF. DNA of the CDR3: TGTGCCAGCAGTTACTCGGGGGGAACCACTGAAGCTTTCTTT.